The 18 T cell receptor beta chains presented below share a single source sample, sequenced in a study of blood T cell repertoires in COVID-19. Assay: immunoSEQ multiplex PCR; the TCRdb copy retains only in-frame clones and omits some. The repertoire holds tens of thousands of clones, roughly 80% seen once, with 10% to 15% in the top ten. The sequencing sample was made of peripheral blood. The receptors derive from a woman between 65 and 79 years old with active or convalescent COVID-19.

CDR3 loop: CASSARSDGELFF. CDR3 nucleotide sequence: TGTGCCAGCAGCGCACGCAGTGACGGGGAGCTGTTTTTT. This rearrangement joins TRBV7-9 to TRBJ2-2, with unresolved D. V was trimmed by 5 bases and J by 7 bases, leaving 11 bases between them. The V gene's germline CDR1 is SEHNR and CDR2 FQNEAQ (reference sequence). This CDR3 has 13 amino acids.

The chain carries TRBV6-5 and TRBJ1-1; D unclear. This CDR3 spans 14 amino acids. CDR1 MNHEY and CDR2 SVGAGI come from the germline V gene. V was cut by 7 bases and J by 1 base, with 13 bases left in between. CDR3 protein: CASNLPVTNTEAFF. For the CDR3, the DNA is TGTGCCAGCAACTTGCCGGTTACGAACACTGAAGCTTTCTTT.

The chain carries TRBV6-5 and TRBJ2-2; D unclear. In germline, CDR1 is MNHEY, CDR2 SVGAGI. V shed 2 bases and J shed 3 bases, with 7 bases lying between them. The length of the CDR3 is 14 residues. The CDR3 region has the DNA TGTGCCAGCAGTTACCCCCGGGACACCGGGGAGCTGTTTTTT. It codes for CASSYPRDTGELFF.

V gene TRBV13 combines with J gene TRBJ2-4; tentatively, D is TRBD2 (6 bases). This CDR3 contains 16 residues. Trimming pared 5 bases from V and 3 bases from J, leaving 17 bases between. Germline V gene lookup returns CDR1 PRHDT and CDR2 FYEKMQ (reference sequence). The CDR3 DNA is TGTGCCAGCAGCCCTGGGTCCTCCGGGGGCAAAAACATTCAGTACTTC. This sequence encodes CASSPGSSGGKNIQYF.

V is TRBV28 and J is TRBJ1-2; D unresolved. Germline V gives CDR1 MDHEN, CDR2 SYDVKM. This CDR3 region has 16 residues. Trimming removed 2 bases from V and 3 bases from J, with 16 bases in between. Here the CDR3 reads CASSLNPGGSYYGYTF. CDR3 bases: TGTGCCAGCAGTTTAAACCCAGGAGGTAGCTACTATGGCTACACCTTC.

The chain employs TRBV11-3 and TRBJ2-1; 7 bases are shared with TRBD2. J lost 8 bases, V lost 3 bases, and 7 bases had no gene match. The length of the CDR3 is 14 residues. CDR1 and CDR2 from the germline V gene are SGHNT and YENEEA. The CDR3 region has the DNA TGTGCCAGCAGCTTCAGCGGGGAGGGGTATGAGCAGTTCTTC. Translation: CASSFSGEGYEQFF.

V is TRBV21-1 and J is TRBJ1-5; the table's D call, TRBD1, was not checked against the DNA. TRBV21-1 is recorded as a pseudogene. The CDR3 sequence is 14 residues long. Here the CDR3 reads CASSAPAGSQPQHF. The CDR3, as DNA: TGTGCCAGCAGCGCCCCGGCAGGGTCTCAGCCCCAGCATTTT.

This chain links TRBV5-1 with TRBJ2-1; a weak D match, TRBD2 (5 bases). Germline CDR1 SGHRS, CDR2 YFSETQ. There are 15 residues in the CDR3. Trimming stripped 4 bases from V and 8 bases from J, with 19 bases between. The CDR3 DNA reads as TGCGCCAGCAGCATTTCGGGCGATCAGAGGGATGAGCAGTTCTTC. As protein: CASSISGDQRDEQFF.

The J gene is TRBJ2-2, the V gene TRBV7-2; D may be TRBD1 (5 bases). Trimming pared 3 bases from V and 1 base from J, leaving 6 bases between. The germline CDR1 and CDR2 sequences are SGHTA and FQGNSA. The CDR3 contains 14 residues. The CDR3 DNA is TGTGCCAGCAGCTTGCAGGGGAACACCGGGGAGCTGTTTTTT. Amino acids: CASSLQGNTGELFF.

The chain combines TRBV7-7 with TRBJ2-5, with 7 positions matching TRBD1. Per the germline V gene, CDR1 is SSHAT and CDR2 is FNYEAQ (reference sequence). The CDR3 covers 13 residues. The J segment lost 2 bases and the V segment lost 5 bases, leaving 2 bases of the junction unmatched. The CDR3 coding sequence is TGTGCCAGCAGCAAGGGACAGCAAGAGACCCAGTACTTC. This translates into CASSKGQQETQYF.

The chain joins TRBV27 to TRBJ2-1, with D perhaps matching TRBD2 (5 bases). V was shortened by 3 bases and J by 7 bases, with 16 bases between the two germline ends. This CDR3 is 15 amino acids long. The germline V gene encodes CDR1 MNHEY and CDR2 SMNVEV (reference sequence). The CDR3 spells CASSFARLAGNEQFF. The CDR3, as DNA: TGTGCCAGCAGTTTCGCCAGGCTAGCTGGTAATGAGCAGTTCTTC.

This clone appeared once. The CDR3 DNA is TGTGCCAGCAGCTTAGCGGGGGCCGGAATTGATACGCAGTATTTT. Its protein product is CASSLAGAGIDTQYF. The genes are TRBV7-2 and TRBJ2-3; tentatively, D is TRBD1 (6 bases). Germline V gives CDR1 SGHTA, CDR2 FQGNSA. The CDR3 totals 15 residues. The V end was cut by 0 bases, the J end by 6 bases, with 13 bases between.

This clone was seen just once. The chain couples TRBV10-3 to TRBJ1-2; D uncertain. The V end was cut by 0 bases, the J end by 8 bases, with 10 bases between. From germline, CDR1 is ENHRY and CDR2 SYGVKD. This CDR3 has 13 amino acids. Written as DNA, the CDR3 is TGTGCCATCAGTGAGTCGTCGCCGGGAGGCTACACCTTC. Its translation is CAISESSPGGYTF.

The chain employs TRBV10-3 and TRBJ2-1; D unresolved. V shed 7 bases and J shed 0 bases, with 13 bases lying between them. The CDR3 covers 15 residues. Germline lookup yields CDR1 ENHRY and CDR2 SYGVKD. The CDR3 is CAITGPESSYNEQFF. CDR3 sequence (DNA): TGTGCCATCACGGGTCCGGAAAGCTCCTACAATGAGCAGTTCTTC.

The chain uses TRBV5-6 and TRBJ1-6; no firm D call. Germline lookup yields CDR1 SGHDT and CDR2 YYEEEE. V was cut by 4 bases and J by 2 bases, with 10 bases left in between. The CDR3 loop spans 15 amino acids. This chain's CDR3 is CASSRRRAYNSPLHF. The CDR3 nucleotides read TGTGCCAGCAGCCGACGGAGAGCCTATAATTCACCCCTCCACTTT.

The chain employs TRBV10-2 and TRBJ1-2; perhaps TRBD1 as D (6 bases). CDR3 length: 22 residues. With 2 bases removed from V and 3 bases from J, the gap between germline ends came to 34 bases. The V gene's germline CDR1 is WSHSY and CDR2 SAAADI. The CDR3 DNA sequence: TGCGCCAGCAGTGAGGCAGGTCATGGTATTTGGGGGAGTCAGCCAGGGGACTATGGCTACACCTTC. Amino acid sequence: CASSEAGHGIWGSQPGDYGYTF.

About this clone itself: Compared with germline, one end of the junction differs, possibly owing to a read error. The DNA for the CDR3 is TGTGCCAGCTCACCGTCGTCCCAGGAAGACACCCAGTACTTC. Translating it yields CASSPSSQEDTQYF. The J gene is TRBJ2-5, the V gene TRBV18; D unresolved. The CDR3 contains 14 residues. The germline CDR1 and CDR2 sequences are KGHSH and LQKENI. Complete variable domain (other parts from reference TRBV18 and TRBJ2-5): NAGVMQNPRHLVRRRGQEARLRCSPMKGHSHVYWYRQLPEEGLKFMVYLQKENIIDESGMPKERFSAEFPKEGPSILRIQQVVRGDSAAYFCASSPSSQEDTQYFGPGTRLLVL.

The V and J genes are TRBV7-2 and TRBJ2-7; D gene unclear. The CDR3 sequence is 15 residues long. V dropped 0 bases and J dropped 7 bases, with 16 bases sitting between them. Germline CDR1 and CDR2: SGHTA and FQGNSA. CDR3 amino acids: CASSLATALFGEQYF. The DNA for the CDR3 is TGTGCCAGCAGCTTAGCCACAGCCCTTTTCGGAGAGCAGTACTTC.